This TCR beta chain was documented in a study of shared clonotypes between healthy human individuals. Study in general: Samples came from a couple of female and three male donors aged 18 to 49. Study results and limitations: In contrast to clonotypes shared by all four donors, non-shared clonotypes had lower generation probabilities.

With respect to this clone: Its antigen is undetermined.

Genomic DNA of every subset was divided equally among multiple immunoSEQ plates. Sorted-subset replicate PCR reactions were performed with approximately 190 ng DNA, corresponding to some 32,000 T cell genomes. Measured with immunoSEQ multiplex PCR; TCRdb has only the in-frame clones, and not every one. The sample shows roughly 2 million clones, 85% to 95% of them seen only once. Sample: naive CD4+ T cells sorted from blood. Subset defined: CD45RA+ positively selected. The sequence was obtained from a man in his late teens or twenties in good health.

CDR3 bases: TGCGCCAGCAGCTCCGAGGCAAACGAGCAGTACTTC. This sequence encodes CASSSEANEQYF. The genes are TRBV5-1 and TRBJ2-7; D not resolved. Trimming removed 3 bases at V and 5 bases at J, with 9 bases between. This CDR3 contains 12 residues. Germline CDR1 and CDR2: SGHRS and YFSETQ.